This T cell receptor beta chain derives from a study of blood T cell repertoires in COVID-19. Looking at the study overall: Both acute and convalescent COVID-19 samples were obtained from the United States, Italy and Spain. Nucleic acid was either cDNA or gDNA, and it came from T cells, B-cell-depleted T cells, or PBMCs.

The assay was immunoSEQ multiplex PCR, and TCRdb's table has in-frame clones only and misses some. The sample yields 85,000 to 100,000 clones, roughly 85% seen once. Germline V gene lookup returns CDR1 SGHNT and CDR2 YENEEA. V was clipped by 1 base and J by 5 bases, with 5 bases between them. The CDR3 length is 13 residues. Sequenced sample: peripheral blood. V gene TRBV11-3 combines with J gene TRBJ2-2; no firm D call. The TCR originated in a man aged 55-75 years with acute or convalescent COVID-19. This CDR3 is CASSLVQTGELFF. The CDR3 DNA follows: TGTGCCAGCAGCTTAGTACAGACCGGGGAGCTGTTTTTT.